This is a list of T cell receptor beta chains from one sample in a study of human T cells and chemical hapten exposure. TCRdb passed the RACE reads through MiXCR, listing each CDR3 protein once. The sample contains 75,000 to 90,000 distinct CDR3 sequences, about 6.8% of which appear only once. Sequenced material: whole blood, taken in connection with sensitization to the hapten diphenylcyclopropenone (DPC). The receptors come from a woman under 40 with alopecia areata. Some clones in this sample may be carry-over from other donors' samples. CDR3s include the opening cysteine and the closing phenylalanine or tryptophan.

TRBV21-1	17	TRBJ1-2	CASSKVGVFGGREGYTF
TRBV5-1	16	TRBJ1-1	CASSSTPGGQNIEAFF
TRBV6-1	15	TRBJ1-4	CASSREQGAREKLFF
TRBV19	15	TRBJ1-5	CASRTTGSGNQPQHF
TRBV6-5	13	TRBJ1-5	CASSYSWGQPQHF
TRBV6-5	15	TRBJ2-7	CASSLSRDSSYEQYF
TRBV6-1	14	TRBJ2-1	CASNLQGLGGEQFF
TRBV3-1	16	TRBJ1-1	CASSPRTGHASTEAFF
TRBV18	15	TRBJ2-1	CVSSPRDGAYNEQFF
TRBV5-1	15	TRBJ2-1	CASSLQGIRLSEQFF
TRBV29-1	15	TRBJ1-1	CSVREGQAMNTEAFF
TRBV2	15	TRBJ2-4	CASKGGALAKNIQYF
TRBV30	12	TRBJ2-1	CAWTGGYNEQFF
TRBV5-8	11	TRBJ1-1	CASSLAGGAFF
TRBV19	11	TRBJ1-2	CASSIRDGYTF
TRBV11-2	16	TRBJ2-6	CASSLAGVAGANVLTF
TRBV3-1	17	TRBJ1-2	CASSQIRTGTGPYGYTF
TRBV12-3/TRBV12-4	13	TRBJ1-2	CASSLRGRVGYTF
TRBV5-6	15	TRBJ2-1	CASRARGGPYNEQFF
TRBV7-2	16	TRBJ2-5	CASSLVGSGGQETQYF
TRBV20-1	14	TRBJ1-1	CSGMTGFGRTEAFF
TRBV20-1	13	TRBJ1-3	CSARAPSGNTIYF
TRBV4-1	18	TRBJ1-1	CASSQDGTGVGMNTEAFF
TRBV12-3/TRBV12-4	12	TRBJ2-1	CASSSNREEQFF
TRBV12-3/TRBV12-4	11	TRBJ1-2	CATWDTYGYTF
TRBV14	14	TRBJ2-1	CASSQVAGPNEQFF
TRBV7-2	15	TRBJ2-2	CASSLLAGSTGELFF
TRBV20-1	14	TRBJ2-3	CSAGTSGGSGTQYF
TRBV20-1	11	TRBJ1-1	CSARAGVEAFF
TRBV7-2	14	TRBJ1-6	CASSFGGFNSPLHF
TRBV7-6	16	TRBJ2-1	CASSSQTGKGRNEQFF
TRBV18	16	TRBJ1-2	CASSPSRRLNNYGYTF
TRBV7-2	14	TRBJ2-7	CASSLEDRTYEQYF
TRBV20-1	14	TRBJ1-2	CSASPGTGDYGYTF
TRBV5-1	15	TRBJ2-1	CASSGGQGGPGEQFF
TRBV12-3/TRBV12-4	15	TRBJ1-5	CASSVNIQGIQPQHF
TRBV6-5	14	TRBJ1-1	CASSFKEGYTEAFF
TRBV7-9	16	TRBJ1-1	CASRSGQGKENTEAFF
TRBV5-1	16	TRBJ1-6	CASSLAGMSYNSPLHF
TRBV30	17	TRBJ2-1	CAWSRYIGQGAYNEQFF
TRBV5-1	13	TRBJ1-1	CASSGVSGTEAFF
TRBV27	15	TRBJ2-7	CASSQVSGGDGEQYF
TRBV11-2	12	TRBJ2-3	CASSFTVDTQYF
TRBV20-1	15	TRBJ2-1	CSASFSLAGYNEQFF
TRBV7-9	14	TRBJ1-1	CASRRGSMNTEAFF
TRBV7-6	12	TRBJ2-3	CASSLAVDTQYF
TRBV19	12	TRBJ1-5	CASSELVQPQHF
TRBV20-1	11	TRBJ2-3	CSAAGGGVQYF
TRBV6-8	21	TRBJ1-6	CASSYCQGPRHRGSYNSPLHF
TRBV4-2	15	TRBJ2-7	CASSQEASGTYEQYF
TRBV6-6	15	TRBJ1-2	CASSYSPGTVSGYTF
TRBV6-5	12	TRBJ1-3	CASTSQGNTIYF
TRBV5-1	15	TRBJ1-5	CASSLQGAGNQPQHF
TRBV3-1	14	TRBJ2-2	CASSQGVNTGELFF
TRBV7-2	12	TRBJ1-2	CASSLREDGYTF